The clone carrying this T cell receptor beta chain showed up just a few times. The authors ran a second PCR of 7 to 11 cycles using a sample-barcoded 5' primer and a J-beta primer mix. TCRdb used MiXCR to reprocess the 5' RACE reads, holding one entry per CDR3 protein. The table shows roughly 800,000 distinct CDR3 sequences, with about 55% occurring only once. The sample is drawn from a study of blood T cells in healthy people across ages. The sequencing sample was made of blood. The receptor was isolated from a man older than 75 in good health.

CDR3 in amino acids: CSGGPSETNYGYTF. The CDR3 region has the DNA TGCAGCGGAGGACCCTCGGAGACTAACTATGGCTACACCTTC. The chain joins TRBV29-1 to TRBJ1-2; D uncertain. Germline V gives CDR1 SQVTM, CDR2 ANQGSEA. Trimming pared 7 bases from V and 0 bases from J, leaving 15 bases between. This CDR3 spans 14 amino acids. The full variable domain, rest sourced from reference TRBV29-1 and TRBJ1-2, is SAVISQKPSRDICQRGTSLTIQCQVDSQVTMMFWYRQQPGQSLTLIATANQGSEATYESGFVIDKFPISRPNLTFSTLTVSNMSPEDSSIYLCSGGPSETNYGYTFGSGTRLTVV.